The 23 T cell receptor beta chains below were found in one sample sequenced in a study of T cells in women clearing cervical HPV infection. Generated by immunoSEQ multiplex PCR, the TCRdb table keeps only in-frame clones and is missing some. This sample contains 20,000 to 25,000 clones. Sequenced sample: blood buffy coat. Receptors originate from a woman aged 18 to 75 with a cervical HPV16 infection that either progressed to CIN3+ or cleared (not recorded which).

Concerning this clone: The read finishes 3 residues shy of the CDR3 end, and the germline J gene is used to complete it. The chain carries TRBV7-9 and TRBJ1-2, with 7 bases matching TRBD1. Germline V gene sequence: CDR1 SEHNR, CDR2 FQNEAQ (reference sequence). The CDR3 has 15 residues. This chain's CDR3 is CASSLEAGGLGGYTF. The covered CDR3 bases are TGTGCCAGCAGCTTAGAGGCAGGGGGGTTAGGAGGC.

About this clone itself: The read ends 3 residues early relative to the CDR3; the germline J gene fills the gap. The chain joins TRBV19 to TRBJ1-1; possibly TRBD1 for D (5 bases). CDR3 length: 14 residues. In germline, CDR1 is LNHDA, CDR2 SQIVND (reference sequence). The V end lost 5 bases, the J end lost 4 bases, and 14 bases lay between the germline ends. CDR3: CASSPRGFGTEAFF. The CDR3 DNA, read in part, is TGTGCCAGTAGTCCGCGGGGGTTTGGCACTGAA.

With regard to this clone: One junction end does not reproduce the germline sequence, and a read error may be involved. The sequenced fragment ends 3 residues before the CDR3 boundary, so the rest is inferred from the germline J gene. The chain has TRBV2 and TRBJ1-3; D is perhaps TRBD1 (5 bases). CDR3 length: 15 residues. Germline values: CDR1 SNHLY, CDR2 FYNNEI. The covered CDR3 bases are TGTGCTAGCAGTGTCCGGGGGTTTTTCGGAAACACC. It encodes CASSVRGFFGNT. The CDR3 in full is CASSVRGFFGNTIYF.

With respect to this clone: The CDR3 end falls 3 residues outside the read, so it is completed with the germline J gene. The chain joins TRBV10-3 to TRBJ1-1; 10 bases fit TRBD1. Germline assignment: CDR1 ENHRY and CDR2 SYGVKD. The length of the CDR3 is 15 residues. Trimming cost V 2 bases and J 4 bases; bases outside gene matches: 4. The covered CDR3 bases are TGTGCCATCAGTGAGGTGCGGACAGGGGGCACTGAA. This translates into CAISEVRTGGTE. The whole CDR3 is CAISEVRTGGTEAFF.

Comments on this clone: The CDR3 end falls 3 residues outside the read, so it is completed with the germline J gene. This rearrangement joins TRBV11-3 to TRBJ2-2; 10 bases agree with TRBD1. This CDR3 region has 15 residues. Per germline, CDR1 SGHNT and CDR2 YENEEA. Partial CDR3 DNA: TGTGCCAGCAGCCCCAGACAGGGGGCAAGTTCACCG. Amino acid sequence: CASSPRQGASSP. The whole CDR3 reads CASSPRQGASSPLFF.

The CDR3 is CAWSNLGGHDNEQFF. Partial CDR3 DNA: TGTGCCTGGAGTAACTTGGGGGGTCACGACAATGAG. The chain is built from TRBV30 and TRBJ2-1; possible D gene TRBD2, 6 bases. The read falls 3 residues short of the CDR3 end, and the missing part is taken from the germline J gene. Germline V lookup: CDR1 GTSNPN, CDR2 SVGIG (reference sequence). CDR3 size: 15 residues. V dropped 2 bases and J dropped 5 bases, with 16 bases sitting between them.

The sequenced CDR3 bases are TGCGCCAGCAGCTCAGTCCCGGGACAGGGGGTGAACACTGAA. Protein product: CASSSVPGQGVNTE. The whole CDR3 is CASSSVPGQGVNTEAFF. The chain combines TRBV5-1 with TRBJ1-1; 11 bases map to TRBD1. Read coverage stops 3 residues before the CDR3 terminus; the germline J gene supplies the remainder. The CDR3 is 17 amino acids. The germline CDR1 and CDR2 sequences are SGHRS and YFSETQ. V lost 3 bases and J lost 0; bases outside the gene matches: 7.

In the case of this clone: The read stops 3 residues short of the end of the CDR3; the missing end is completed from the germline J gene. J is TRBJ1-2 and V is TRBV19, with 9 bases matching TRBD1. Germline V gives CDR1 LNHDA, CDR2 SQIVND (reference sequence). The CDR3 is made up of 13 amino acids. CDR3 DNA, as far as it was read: TGTGCCAGCGTCAAAACAGGGGGCCATGAC. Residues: CASVKTGGHD. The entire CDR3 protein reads CASVKTGGHDYTF.

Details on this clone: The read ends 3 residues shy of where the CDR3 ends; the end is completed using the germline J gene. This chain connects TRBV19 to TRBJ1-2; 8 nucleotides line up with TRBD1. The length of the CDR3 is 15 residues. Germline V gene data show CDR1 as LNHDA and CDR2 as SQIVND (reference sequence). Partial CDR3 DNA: TGTGCCAGTAGTATCGGACAGGGCTTTCGTTCTGCC. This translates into CASSIGQGFRSA. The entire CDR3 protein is CASSIGQGFRSAYTF.

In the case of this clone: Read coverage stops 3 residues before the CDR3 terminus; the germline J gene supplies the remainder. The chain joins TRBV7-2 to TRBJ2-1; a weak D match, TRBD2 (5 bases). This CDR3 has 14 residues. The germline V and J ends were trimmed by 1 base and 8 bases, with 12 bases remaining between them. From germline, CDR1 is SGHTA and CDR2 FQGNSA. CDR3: CASSLVLLADEQFF. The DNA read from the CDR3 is TGTGCCAGCAGCTTAGTACTCCTAGCCGATGAG.

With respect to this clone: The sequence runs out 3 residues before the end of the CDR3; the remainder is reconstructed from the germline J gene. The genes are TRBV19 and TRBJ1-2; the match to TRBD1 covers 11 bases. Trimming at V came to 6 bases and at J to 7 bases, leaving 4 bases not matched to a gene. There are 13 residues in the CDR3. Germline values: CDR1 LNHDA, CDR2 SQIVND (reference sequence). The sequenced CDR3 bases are TGTGCCAGTAGCCCGGGACAGGGGGTTGGC. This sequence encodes CASSPGQGVG. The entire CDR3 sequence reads CASSPGQGVGYTF.

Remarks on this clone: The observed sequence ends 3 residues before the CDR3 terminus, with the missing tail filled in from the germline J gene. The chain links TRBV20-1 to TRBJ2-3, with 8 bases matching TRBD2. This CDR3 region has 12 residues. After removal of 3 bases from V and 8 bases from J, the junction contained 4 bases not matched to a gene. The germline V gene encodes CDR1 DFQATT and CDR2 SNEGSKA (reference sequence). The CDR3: CSASGGDVTQYF. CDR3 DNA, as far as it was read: TGCAGTGCTAGCGGGGGGGATGTTACG.

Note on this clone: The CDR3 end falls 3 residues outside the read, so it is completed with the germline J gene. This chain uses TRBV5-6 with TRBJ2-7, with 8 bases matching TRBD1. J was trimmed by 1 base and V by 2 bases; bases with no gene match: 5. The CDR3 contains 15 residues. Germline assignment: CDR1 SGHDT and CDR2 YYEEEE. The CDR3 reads CASSFYDRGSYEQYF. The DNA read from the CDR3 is TGTGCCAGCAGCTTCTACGACAGGGGATCCTACGAG. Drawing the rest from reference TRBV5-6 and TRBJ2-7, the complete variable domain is DAGVTQSPTHLIKTRGQQVTLRCSPKSGHDTVSWYQQALGQGPQFIFQYYEEEERQRGNFPDRFSGHQFPNYSSELNVNALLLGDSALYLCASSFYDRGSYEQYFGPGTRLTVT.

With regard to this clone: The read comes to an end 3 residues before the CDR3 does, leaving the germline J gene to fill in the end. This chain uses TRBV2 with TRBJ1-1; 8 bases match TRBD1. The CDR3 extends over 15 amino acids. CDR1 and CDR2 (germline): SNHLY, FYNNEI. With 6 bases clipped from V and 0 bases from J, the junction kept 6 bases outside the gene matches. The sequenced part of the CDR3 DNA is TGTGCCAGCAGGGGAGGGACAGGTATGAACACTGAA. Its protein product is CASRGGTGMNTE. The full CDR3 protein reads CASRGGTGMNTEAFF. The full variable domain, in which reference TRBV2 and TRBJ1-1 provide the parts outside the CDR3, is EPEVTQTPSHQVTQMGQEVILRCVPISNHLYFYWYRQILGQKVEFLVSFYNNEISEKSEIFDDQFSVERPDGSNFTLKIRSTKLEDSAMYFCASRGGTGMNTEAFFGQGTRLTVV.

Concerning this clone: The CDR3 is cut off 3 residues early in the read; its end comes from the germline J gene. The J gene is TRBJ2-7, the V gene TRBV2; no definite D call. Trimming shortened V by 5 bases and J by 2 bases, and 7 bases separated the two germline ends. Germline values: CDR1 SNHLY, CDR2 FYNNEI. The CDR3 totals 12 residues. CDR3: CASSFSTYEQYF. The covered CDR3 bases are TGTGCCAGCAGTTTTTCAACCTACGAG.

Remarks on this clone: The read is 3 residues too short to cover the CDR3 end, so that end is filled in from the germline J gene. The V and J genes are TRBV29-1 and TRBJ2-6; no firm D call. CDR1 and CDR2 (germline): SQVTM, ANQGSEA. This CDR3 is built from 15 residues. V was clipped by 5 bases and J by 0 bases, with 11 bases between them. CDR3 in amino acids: CSVNAYISGANVLTF. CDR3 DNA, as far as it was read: TGCAGCGTTAACGCCTATATCTCTGGGGCCAACGTC.

The covered CDR3 bases are TGTGCCAGCAGCGCCGCTGGGAACACTAGGGTTGGC. It encodes CASSAAGNTRVG. The complete CDR3 reads CASSAAGNTRVGYTF. The chain is built from TRBV7-9 and TRBJ1-2; the D is unclear. The missing CDR3 end, 3 residues past where the read stops, is filled in from the germline J gene. V gave up 5 bases and J gave up 7 bases, with 20 bases separating them. Germline-derived CDR1 and CDR2 are SEHNR and FQNEAQ (reference sequence). This CDR3 contains 15 residues.

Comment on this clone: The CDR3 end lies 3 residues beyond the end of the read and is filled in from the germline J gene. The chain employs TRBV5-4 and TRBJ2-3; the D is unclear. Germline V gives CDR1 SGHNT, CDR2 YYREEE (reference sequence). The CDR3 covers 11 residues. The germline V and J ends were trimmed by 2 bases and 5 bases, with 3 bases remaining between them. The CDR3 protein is CASSFGDTQYF. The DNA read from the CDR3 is TGTGCCAGCAGCTTCGGAGATACG.

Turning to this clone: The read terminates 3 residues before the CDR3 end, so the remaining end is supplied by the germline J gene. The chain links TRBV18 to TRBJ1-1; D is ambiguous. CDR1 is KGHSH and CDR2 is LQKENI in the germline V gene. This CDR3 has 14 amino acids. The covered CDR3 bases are TGTGCCAGCTCATTGCCTAGCGGGAACTACGAG. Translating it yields CASSLPSGNYE. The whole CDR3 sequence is CASSLPSGNYEAFF.

CDR3 region: CAWSGVRVSYGYTF. The CDR3 DNA, read in part, is TGTGCCTGGAGTGGTGTCAGGGTATCTTATGGC. The chain links TRBV30 to TRBJ1-2, with a weak D call TRBD1 (5 bases). The read falls 3 residues short of the CDR3 end, and the missing part is taken from the germline J gene. Germline assignment: CDR1 GTSNPN and CDR2 SVGIG (reference sequence). Trimming pared 1 base from V and 5 bases from J, leaving 14 bases between. The CDR3 spans 14 residues.

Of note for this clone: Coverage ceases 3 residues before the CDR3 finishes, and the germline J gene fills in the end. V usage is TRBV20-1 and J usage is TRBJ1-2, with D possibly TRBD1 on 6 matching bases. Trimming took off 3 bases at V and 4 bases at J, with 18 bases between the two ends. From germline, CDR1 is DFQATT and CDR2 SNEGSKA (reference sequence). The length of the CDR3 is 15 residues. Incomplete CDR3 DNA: TGCAGTGCTAGGGAAACTACAGGGTCTGGCTATGGC. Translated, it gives CSARETTGSGYG. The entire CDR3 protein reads CSARETTGSGYGYTF.

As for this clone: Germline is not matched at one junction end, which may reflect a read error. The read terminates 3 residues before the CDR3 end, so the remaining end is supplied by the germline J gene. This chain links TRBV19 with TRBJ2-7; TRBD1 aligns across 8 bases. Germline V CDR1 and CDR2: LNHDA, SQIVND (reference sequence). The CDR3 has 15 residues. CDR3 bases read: TGTGCCAGGAGTATACGACAGGGGAAGCACTACGAG. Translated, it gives CARSIRQGKHYE. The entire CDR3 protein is CARSIRQGKHYEQYF.

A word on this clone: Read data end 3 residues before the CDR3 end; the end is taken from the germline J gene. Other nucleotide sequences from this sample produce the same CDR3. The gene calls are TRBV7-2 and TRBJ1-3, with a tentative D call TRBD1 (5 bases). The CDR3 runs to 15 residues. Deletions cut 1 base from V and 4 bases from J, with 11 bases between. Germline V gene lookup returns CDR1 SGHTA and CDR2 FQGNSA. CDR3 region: CASSLVPGYGNTIYF. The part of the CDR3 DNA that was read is TGTGCCAGCAGCTTAGTACCAGGGTACGGAAACACC.